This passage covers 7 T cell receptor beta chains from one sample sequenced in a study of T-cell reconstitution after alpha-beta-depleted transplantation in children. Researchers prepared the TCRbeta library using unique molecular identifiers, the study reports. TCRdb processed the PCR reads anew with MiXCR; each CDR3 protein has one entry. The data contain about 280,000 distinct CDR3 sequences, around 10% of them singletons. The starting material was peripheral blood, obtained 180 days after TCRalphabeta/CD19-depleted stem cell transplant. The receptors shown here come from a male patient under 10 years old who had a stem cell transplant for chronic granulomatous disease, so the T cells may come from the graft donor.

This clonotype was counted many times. As DNA, the CDR3 is TGTGCCAGCAGCAAATGTCGAATGGGACAGGGGGAACCCTTGGACACCGGGGAGCTGTTTTTT. It specifies CASSKCRMGQGEPLDTGELFF. The rearrangement joins TRBV21-1 to TRBJ2-2; TRBD1 is taken as the D call from the table, unchecked against the DNA. TRBV21-1 is a listed pseudogene. The CDR3 covers 21 residues.

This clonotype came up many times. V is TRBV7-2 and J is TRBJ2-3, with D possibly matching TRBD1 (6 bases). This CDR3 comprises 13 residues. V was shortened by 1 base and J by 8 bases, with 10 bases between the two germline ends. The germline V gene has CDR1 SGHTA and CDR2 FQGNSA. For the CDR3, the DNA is TGTGCCAGCAGCTTAGGACAGGCGGCTACGCAGTATTTT. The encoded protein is CASSLGQAATQYF.

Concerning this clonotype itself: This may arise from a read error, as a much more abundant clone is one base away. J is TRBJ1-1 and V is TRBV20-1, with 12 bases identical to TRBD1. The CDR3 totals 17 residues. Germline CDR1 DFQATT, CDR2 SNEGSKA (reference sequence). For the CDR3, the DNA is TGCTGTGCTAGGGGGGGACAGGGGGCAAAATTGGCCGGTAGAGCTTTCTTT. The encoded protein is CCARGGQGAKLAGRAFF.

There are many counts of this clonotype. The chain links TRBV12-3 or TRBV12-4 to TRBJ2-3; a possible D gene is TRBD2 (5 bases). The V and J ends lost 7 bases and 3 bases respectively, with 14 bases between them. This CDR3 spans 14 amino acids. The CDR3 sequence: CASTPRATTDTQYF. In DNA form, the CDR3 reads TGTGCCAGCACCCCGAGGGCGACGACAGATACGCAGTATTTT.

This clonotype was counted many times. This CDR3 is CASSPLPASTDTQYF. CDR3 nucleotide sequence: TGTGCCAGCAGCCCTCTCCCGGCTAGCACAGATACGCAGTATTTT. The chain has TRBV6-1 and TRBJ2-3; D uncertain. Deletions cut 6 bases from V and 0 bases from J, with 13 bases between. Looked up from germline, CDR1 is MNHNS and CDR2 is SASEGT. The CDR3 length is 15 residues.

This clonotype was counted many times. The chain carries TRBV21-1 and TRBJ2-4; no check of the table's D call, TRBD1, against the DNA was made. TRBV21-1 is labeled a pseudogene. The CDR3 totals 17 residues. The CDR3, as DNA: TGTGCCAGCAGCAAACGGACAGGGAAGTTTGCCAAAAACATTCAGTACTTC. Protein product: CASSKRTGKFAKNIQYF.

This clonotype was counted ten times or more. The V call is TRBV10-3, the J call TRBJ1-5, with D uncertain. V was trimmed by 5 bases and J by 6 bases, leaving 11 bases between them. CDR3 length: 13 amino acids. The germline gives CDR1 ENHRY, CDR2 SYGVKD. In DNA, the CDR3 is TGTGCCATCAGTAGAACAGTGGGTCAGCCCCAGCATTTT. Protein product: CAISRTVGQPQHF.